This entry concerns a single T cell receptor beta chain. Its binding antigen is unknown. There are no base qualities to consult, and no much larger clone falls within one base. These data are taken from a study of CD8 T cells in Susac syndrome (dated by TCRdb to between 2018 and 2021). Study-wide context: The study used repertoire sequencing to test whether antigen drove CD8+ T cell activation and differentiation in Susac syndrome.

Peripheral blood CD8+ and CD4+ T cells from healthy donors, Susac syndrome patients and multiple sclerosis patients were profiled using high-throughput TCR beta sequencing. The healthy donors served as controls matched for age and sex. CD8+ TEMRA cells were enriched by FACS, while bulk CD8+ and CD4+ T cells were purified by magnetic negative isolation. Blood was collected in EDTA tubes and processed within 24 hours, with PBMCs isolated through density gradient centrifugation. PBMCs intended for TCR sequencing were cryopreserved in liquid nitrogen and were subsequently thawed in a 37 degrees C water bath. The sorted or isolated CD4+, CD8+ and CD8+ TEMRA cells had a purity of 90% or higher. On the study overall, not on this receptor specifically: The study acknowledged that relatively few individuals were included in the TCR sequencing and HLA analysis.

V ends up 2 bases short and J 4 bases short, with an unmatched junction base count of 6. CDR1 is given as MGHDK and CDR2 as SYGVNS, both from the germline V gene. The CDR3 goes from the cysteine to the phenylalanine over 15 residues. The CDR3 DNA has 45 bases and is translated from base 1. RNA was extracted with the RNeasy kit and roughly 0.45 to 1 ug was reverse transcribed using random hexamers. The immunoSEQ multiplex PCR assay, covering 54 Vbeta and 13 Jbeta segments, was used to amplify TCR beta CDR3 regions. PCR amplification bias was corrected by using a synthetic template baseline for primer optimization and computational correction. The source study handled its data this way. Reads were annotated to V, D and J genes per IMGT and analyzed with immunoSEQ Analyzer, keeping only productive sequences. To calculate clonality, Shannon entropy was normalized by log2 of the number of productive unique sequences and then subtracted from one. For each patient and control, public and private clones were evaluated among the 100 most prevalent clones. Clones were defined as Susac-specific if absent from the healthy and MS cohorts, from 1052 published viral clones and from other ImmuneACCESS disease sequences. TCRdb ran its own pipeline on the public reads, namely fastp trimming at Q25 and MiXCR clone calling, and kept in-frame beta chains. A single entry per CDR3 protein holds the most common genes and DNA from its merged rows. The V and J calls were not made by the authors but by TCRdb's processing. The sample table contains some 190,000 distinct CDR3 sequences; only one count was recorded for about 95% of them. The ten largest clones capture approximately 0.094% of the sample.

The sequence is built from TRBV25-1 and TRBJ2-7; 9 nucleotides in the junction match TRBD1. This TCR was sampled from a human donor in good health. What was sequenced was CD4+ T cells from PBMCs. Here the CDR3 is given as CASSEIGTGQYEQYF. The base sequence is TGTGCCAGCAGTGAAATTGGGACAGGGCAGTACGAGCAGTACTTC.